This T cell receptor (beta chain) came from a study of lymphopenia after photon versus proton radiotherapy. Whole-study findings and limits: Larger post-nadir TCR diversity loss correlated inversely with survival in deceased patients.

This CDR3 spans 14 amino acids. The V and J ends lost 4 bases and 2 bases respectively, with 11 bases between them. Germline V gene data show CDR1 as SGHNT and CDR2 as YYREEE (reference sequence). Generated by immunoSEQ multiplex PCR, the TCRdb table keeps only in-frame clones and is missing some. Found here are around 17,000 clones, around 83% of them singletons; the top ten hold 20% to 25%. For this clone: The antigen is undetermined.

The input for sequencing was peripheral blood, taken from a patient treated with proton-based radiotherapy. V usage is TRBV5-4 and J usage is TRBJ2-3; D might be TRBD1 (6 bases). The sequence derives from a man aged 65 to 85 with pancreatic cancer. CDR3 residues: CASSVTGHTDTQYF. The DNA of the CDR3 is TGTGCCAGCAGCGTAACAGGGCACACAGATACGCAGTATTTT. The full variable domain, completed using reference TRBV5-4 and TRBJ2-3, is ETGVTQSPTHLIKTRGQQVTLRCSSQSGHNTVSWYQQALGQGPQFIFQYYREEENGRGNFPPRFSGLQFPNYSSELNVNALELDDSALYLCASSVTGHTDTQYFGPGTRLTVL.